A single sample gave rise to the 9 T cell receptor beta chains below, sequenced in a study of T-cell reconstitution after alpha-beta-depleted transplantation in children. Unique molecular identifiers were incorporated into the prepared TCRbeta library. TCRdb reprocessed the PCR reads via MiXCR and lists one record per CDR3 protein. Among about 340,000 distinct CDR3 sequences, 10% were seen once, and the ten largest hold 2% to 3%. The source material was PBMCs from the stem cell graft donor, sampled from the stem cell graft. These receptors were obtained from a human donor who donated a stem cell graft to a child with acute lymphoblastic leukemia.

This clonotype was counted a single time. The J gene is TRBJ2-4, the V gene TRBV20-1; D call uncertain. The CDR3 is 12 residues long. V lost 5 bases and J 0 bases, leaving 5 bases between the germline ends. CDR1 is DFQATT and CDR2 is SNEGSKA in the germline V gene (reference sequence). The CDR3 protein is CSAAEAKNIQYF. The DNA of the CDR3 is TGCAGTGCTGCCGAAGCCAAAAACATTCAGTACTTC.

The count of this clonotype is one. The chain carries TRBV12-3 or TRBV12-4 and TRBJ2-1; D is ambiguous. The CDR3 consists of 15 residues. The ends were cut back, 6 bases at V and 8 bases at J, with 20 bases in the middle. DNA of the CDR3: TGTGCCAGCAGGACGCGGTGGTTCTCCGGGCATGAGCAGTTCTTC. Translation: CASRTRWFSGHEQFF.

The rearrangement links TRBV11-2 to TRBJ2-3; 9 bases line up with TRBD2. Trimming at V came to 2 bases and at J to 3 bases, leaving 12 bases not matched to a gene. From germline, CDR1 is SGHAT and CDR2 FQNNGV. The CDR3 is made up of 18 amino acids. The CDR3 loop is CASSLYKTSGGSTDTQYF. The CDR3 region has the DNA TGTGCCAGCAGCTTATATAAGACTAGCGGCGGAAGTACAGATACGCAGTATTTT.

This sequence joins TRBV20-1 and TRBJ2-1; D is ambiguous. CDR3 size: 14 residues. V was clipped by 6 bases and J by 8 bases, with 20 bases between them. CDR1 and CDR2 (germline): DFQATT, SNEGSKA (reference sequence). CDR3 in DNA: TGCAGTGCCCTAACGGCGGCCGTGGCTTATGAGCAGTTCTTC. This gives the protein CSALTAAVAYEQFF.

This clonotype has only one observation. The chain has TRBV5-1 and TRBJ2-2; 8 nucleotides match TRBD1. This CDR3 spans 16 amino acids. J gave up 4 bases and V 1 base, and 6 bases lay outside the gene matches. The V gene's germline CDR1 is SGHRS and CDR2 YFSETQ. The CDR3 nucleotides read TGCGCCAGCAGCTTGCCAGGGGGCTGGGTCACCGGGGAGCTGTTTTTT. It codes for CASSLPGGWVTGELFF.

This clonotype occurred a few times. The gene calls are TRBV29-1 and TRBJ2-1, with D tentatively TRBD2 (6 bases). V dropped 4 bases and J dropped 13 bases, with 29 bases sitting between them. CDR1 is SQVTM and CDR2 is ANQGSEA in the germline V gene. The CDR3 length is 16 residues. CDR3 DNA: TGCAGCGTTGTATCGACGGTAGCGGTACTTTCCCCGTACCAGTTCTTC. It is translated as CSVVSTVAVLSPYQFF.

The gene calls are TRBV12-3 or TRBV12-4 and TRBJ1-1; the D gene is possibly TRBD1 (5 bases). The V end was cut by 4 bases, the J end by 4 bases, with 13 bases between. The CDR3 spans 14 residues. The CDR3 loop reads CASSSEGYSTEAFF. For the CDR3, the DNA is TGTGCCAGCAGTTCGGAGGGGTACAGCACTGAAGCTTTCTTT.

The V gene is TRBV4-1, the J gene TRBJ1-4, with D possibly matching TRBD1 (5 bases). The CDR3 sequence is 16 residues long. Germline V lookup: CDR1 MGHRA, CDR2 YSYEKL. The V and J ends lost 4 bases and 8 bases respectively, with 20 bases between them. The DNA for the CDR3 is TGCGCCAGCAGCCGGGGGGACCTTTCTACGAGGGAAAAACTGTTTTTT. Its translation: CASSRGDLSTREKLFF.

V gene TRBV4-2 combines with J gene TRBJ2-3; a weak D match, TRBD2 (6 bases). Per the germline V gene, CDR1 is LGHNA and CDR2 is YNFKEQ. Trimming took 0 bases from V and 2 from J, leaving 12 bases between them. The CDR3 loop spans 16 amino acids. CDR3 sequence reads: CASSQDYAGITDTQYF. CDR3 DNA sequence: TGTGCCAGCAGCCAAGATTATGCGGGGATCACAGATACGCAGTATTTT.